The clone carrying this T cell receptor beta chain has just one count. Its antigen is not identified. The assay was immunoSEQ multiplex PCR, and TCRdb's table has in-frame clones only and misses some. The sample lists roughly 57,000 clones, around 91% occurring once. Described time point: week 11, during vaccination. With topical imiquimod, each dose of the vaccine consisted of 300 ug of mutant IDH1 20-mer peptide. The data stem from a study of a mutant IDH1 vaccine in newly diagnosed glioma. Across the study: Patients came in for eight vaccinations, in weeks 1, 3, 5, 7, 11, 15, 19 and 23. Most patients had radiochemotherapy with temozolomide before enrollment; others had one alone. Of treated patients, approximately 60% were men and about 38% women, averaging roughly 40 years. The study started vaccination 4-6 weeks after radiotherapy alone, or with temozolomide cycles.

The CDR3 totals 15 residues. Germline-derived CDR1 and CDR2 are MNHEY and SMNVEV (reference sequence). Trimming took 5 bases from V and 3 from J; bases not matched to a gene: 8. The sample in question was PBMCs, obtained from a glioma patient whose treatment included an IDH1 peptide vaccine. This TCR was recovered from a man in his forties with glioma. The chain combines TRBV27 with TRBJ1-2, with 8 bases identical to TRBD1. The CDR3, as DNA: TGTGCCAGCAGTCCAGAGACAGGGGCCCACTATGGCTACACCTTC. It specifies CASSPETGAHYGYTF.